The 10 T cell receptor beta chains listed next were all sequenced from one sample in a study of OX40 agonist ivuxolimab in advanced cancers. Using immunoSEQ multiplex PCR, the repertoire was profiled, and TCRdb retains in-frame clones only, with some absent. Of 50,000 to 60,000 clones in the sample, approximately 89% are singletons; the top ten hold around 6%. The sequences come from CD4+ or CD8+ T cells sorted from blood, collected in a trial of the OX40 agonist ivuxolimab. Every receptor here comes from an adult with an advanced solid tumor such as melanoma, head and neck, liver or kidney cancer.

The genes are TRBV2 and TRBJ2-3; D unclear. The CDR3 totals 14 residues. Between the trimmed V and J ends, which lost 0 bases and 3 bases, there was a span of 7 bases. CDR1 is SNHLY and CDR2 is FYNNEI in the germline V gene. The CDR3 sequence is CASSEALATDTQYF. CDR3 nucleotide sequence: TGTGCCAGCAGTGAAGCGTTAGCTACAGATACGCAGTATTTT.

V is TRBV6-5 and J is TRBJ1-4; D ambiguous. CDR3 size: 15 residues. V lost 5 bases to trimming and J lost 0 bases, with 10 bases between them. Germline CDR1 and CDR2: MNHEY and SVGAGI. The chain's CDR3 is CASSPEQSTNEKLFF. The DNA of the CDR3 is TGTGCCAGCAGTCCAGAACAGTCAACTAATGAAAAACTGTTTTTT.

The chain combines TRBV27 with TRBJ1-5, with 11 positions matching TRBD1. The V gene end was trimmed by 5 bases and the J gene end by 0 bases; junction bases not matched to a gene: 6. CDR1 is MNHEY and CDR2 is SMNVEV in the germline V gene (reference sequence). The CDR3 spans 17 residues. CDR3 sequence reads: CASSRTGGGYSNQPQHF. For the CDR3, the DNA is TGTGCCAGCAGTAGGACAGGGGGCGGGTATAGCAATCAGCCCCAGCATTTT.

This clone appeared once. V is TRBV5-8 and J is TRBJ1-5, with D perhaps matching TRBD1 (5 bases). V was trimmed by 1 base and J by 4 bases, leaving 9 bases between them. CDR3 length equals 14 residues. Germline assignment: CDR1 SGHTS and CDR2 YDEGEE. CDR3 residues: CASSLQGKNQPQHF. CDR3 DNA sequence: TGTGCCAGCAGCTTGCAGGGTAAGAATCAGCCCCAGCATTTT.

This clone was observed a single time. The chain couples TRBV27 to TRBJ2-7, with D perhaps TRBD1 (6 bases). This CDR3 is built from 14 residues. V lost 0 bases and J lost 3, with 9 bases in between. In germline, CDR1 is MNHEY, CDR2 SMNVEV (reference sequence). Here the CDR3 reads CASSLSAGVYEQYF. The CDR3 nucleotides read TGTGCCAGCAGTTTATCGGCAGGGGTCTACGAGCAGTACTTC.

The chain's CDR3 is CASIPGQGIIGELFF. The DNA for the CDR3 is TGCGCCAGCATCCCGGGACAGGGGATCATCGGGGAGCTGTTTTTT. The chain is built from TRBV10-2 and TRBJ2-2; 10 nucleotides match TRBD1. Germline assignment: CDR1 WSHSY and CDR2 SAAADI. The V gene end was trimmed by 7 bases and the J gene end by 7 bases; junction bases not matched to a gene: 9. CDR3 size: 15 residues.

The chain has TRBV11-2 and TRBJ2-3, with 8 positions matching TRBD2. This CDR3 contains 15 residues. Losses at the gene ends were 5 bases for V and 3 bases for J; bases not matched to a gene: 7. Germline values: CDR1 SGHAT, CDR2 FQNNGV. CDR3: CASSARGGGTDTQYF. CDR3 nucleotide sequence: TGTGCCAGCAGCGCCCGGGGGGGCGGGACAGATACGCAGTATTTT.

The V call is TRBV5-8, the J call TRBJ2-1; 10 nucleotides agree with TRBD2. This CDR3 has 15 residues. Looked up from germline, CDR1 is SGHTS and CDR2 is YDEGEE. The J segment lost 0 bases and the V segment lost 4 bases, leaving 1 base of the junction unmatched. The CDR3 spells CASSGLAASYNEQFF. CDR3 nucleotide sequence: TGTGCCAGCAGCGGACTAGCGGCCTCCTACAATGAGCAGTTCTTC.

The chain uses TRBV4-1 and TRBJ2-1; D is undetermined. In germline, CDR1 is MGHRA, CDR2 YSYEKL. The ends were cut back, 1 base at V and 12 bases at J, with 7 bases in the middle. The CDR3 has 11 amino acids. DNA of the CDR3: TGCGCCAGCAGCCAAGGAAGTGGGCAGTTCTTC. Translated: CASSQGSGQFF.

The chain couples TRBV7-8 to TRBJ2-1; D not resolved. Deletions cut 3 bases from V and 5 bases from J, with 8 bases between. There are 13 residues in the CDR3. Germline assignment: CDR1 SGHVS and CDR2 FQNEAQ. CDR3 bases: TGTGCCAGCAGCTTTATGGGAAACAATGAGCAGTTCTTC. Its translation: CASSFMGNNEQFF.